This section outlines one TCR beta chain sequence together with its context. Authors' processing steps: Amplification with reference gene primers provided the estimates of nucleated cell counts. Using immunoSEQ multiplex PCR, the repertoire was profiled, and TCRdb retains in-frame clones only, with some absent. From that table come the V and J calls and clone size; the DNA was used to work out D and trimming. The sample includes 59,000 or so clones, approximately 90% seen only once; the top ten take 1.5% to 2%. This entry comes from a study of blood T cell repertoires in COVID-19. The clonotype comes from a human donor in a cohort sampled during active COVID-19. Input material: peripheral blood.

Here the CDR3 reads CASSTRLAGAHEQYF. CDR3 bases: TGTGCCAGCAGCACTAGACTAGCGGGAGCCCACGAGCAGTACTTC. V usage is TRBV6-5 and J usage is TRBJ2-7; 12 bases align to TRBD2. This CDR3 has 15 residues. After removal of 6 bases from V and 5 bases from J, the junction contained 8 bases not matched to a gene. In germline, CDR1 is MNHEY, CDR2 SVGAGI.